These 2 T cell receptor beta chains were sequenced from one sample in a study of blood T cell repertoires in COVID-19. Assay used: immunoSEQ multiplex PCR; TCRdb lists only in-frame clones, some missing. The repertoire has about 190,000 clones, less than 85% of them found once; the top ten carry 3.2%. What was sequenced was PBMCs or T cells enriched from blood (not recorded which). The receptors were sampled from a woman aged 25 to 39 who had recovered from COVID-19.

This rearrangement joins TRBV7-8 to TRBJ1-2; tentative D call: TRBD1 (5 bases). The CDR3 spans 15 residues. With 4 bases removed from V and 4 bases from J, the gap between germline ends came to 16 bases. Germline CDR1 reads SGHVS; CDR2 reads FQNEAQ. The chain's CDR3 is CASSSQGGIGYGYTF. CDR3 nucleotides: TGTGCCAGCAGCTCGCAGGGTGGCATTGGCTATGGCTACACCTTC.

This chain links TRBV28 with TRBJ1-1; 7 bases are a match to TRBD1. V shed 3 bases and J 5 bases; nucleotides not matched to a gene: 9. CDR1 and CDR2 from the germline V gene are MDHEN and SYDVKM. The CDR3 sequence is 15 residues long. The CDR3 sequence: CASSLPRTGPTEAFF. The CDR3 nucleotides are TGTGCCAGCAGTTTGCCTCGGACAGGCCCAACTGAAGCTTTCTTT.